This TCR beta chain was observed in a study of blood T cells in healthy people across ages. Study conclusions and caveats: Unsorted PBMCs blocked a conclusive comparison of naive and antigen-experienced cells.

Losses at the gene ends were 3 bases for V and 1 base for J; bases not matched to a gene: 5. Germline lookup yields CDR1 DFQATT and CDR2 SNEGSKA (reference sequence). The CDR3 runs 14 residues. Points on this clonotype: Its antigen is currently unknown.

Each donor had approximately 10 milliliters of peripheral blood drawn. Together with a sample-barcoded 5' primer, a J-beta primer mix was included in a second PCR lasting roughly 6 to 12 cycles. Researchers report that a template-switch adaptor with 12 random nucleotides tagged each cDNA molecule. All samples yielded 2.5 million or more CDR3-containing paired-end reads. TCRdb analysed the 5' RACE reads with MiXCR anew, one entry per CDR3 protein. Here the sample spans about 780,000 distinct CDR3 sequences, about half being singletons. The specimen sequenced was blood. The chain employs TRBV20-1 and TRBJ2-5; 7 nucleotides align to TRBD1. This TCR came from a man older than 75 in good health. In DNA, the CDR3 is TGCAGTGCTAGGGGACAGCGAGTCCAAGAGACCCAGTACTTC. This gives the protein CSARGQRVQETQYF.